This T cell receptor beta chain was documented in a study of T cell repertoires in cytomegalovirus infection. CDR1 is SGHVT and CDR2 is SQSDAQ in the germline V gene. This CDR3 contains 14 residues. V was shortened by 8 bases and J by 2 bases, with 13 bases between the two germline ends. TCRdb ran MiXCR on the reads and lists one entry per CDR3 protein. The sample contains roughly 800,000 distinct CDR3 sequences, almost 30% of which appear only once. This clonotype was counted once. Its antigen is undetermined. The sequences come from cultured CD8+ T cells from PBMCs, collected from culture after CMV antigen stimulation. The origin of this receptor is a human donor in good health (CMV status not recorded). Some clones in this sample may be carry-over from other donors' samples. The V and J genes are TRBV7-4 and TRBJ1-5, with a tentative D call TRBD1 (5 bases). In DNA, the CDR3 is TGTGCCAGCCGTGGGGCCGCAGGCAATCAGCCCCAGCATTTT. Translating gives CASRGAAGNQPQHF. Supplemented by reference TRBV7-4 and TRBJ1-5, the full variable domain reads GAGVSQSPRYKVAKRGRDVALRCDSISGHVTLYWYRQTLGQGSEVLTYSQSDAQRDKSGRPSGRFSAERPERSVSTLKIQRTEQGDSAVYLCASRGAAGNQPQHFGDGTRLSIL.